This T cell receptor (beta chain) was obtained from a study of T cells in Graves' hyperthyroidism and ophthalmopathy. About this clonotype itself: Its antigen is not known.

From RNA transcripts, TCR beta CDR3 regions were amplified. Researchers ran a first-round RT-PCR on the TCR CDR3 using the HTBI primer set. MiXCR, applied by TCRdb to the multiplex PCR reads, yields one record per CDR3 protein. The data show 130,000 or so distinct CDR3 sequences, with 22% seen just once and around two thirds held by the top ten. Study findings and constraints: In the analysis, a 13 V-J model separated ophthalmopathy from stable hyperthyroidism.

Trimming removed 0 bases from V and 1 base from J, with 11 bases in between. Germline lookup yields CDR1 SGHRS and CDR2 YFSETQ. This CDR3 spans 16 amino acids. Any patient presenting with uncontrolled infection, other autoimmune disease, pregnancy or lactation was left out. Orbital computed tomography, thyroid ultrasound, serum thyroxine and TRAb, and clinical symptoms together informed the diagnoses. A sample of blood taken at first hyperthyroidism diagnosis preceded any ophthalmopathy symptoms. The chain employs TRBV5-1 and TRBJ2-4, with D unclear. The sequencing sample was made of blood. The clonotype comes from a woman between 45 and 65 years old with Graves' hyperthyroidism that later progressed to Graves' ophthalmopathy. DNA for the CDR3: TGCGCCAGCAGCTTGGCCCGGACCGGGGCCAAAAACATTCAGTACTTC. This sequence encodes CASSLARTGAKNIQYF.